This T cell receptor (beta chain) was identified during a study of T cells after yellow fever vaccination. Study-wide background: Low-cell-number fractions were prepared with SMART-Seq v4 Ultra Low Input. Study conclusions and caveats: The bulk population could contribute abundant contaminating clonotypes to FACS-sorted repertoires. Subsequent to the booster, the majority of primary-vaccination clones reappeared (approximately 95% CD4, around 90% CD8).

This clonotype has just a few counts. Its target is unknown. TCRdb used MiXCR to reprocess the 5' RACE reads, holding one entry per CDR3 protein. The sample carries under 300,000 distinct CDR3 sequences, approximately 6.3% recorded once. The sequence was obtained from a man younger than 40 who received the YFV17D yellow fever vaccine. The specimen comprised CD4+ T cells sorted from PBMCs, sampled on the day of the yellow fever booster vaccination.

CDR3: CSARDTRTSGNTGELFF. CDR3 coding DNA: TGCAGTGCTAGAGATACACGGACTAGCGGGAACACCGGGGAGCTGTTTTTT. The chain links TRBV20-1 to TRBJ2-2, with 10 bases fitting TRBD2. The V gene's germline CDR1 is DFQATT and CDR2 SNEGSKA (reference sequence). The CDR3 is 17 residues long. Trimming removed 0 bases from V and 1 base from J; junction bases left unmatched: 5.